This is a list of T cell receptor beta chains from one sample in a study of blood T cell repertoires in COVID-19. Generated by immunoSEQ multiplex PCR, the TCRdb table keeps only in-frame clones and is missing some. The sample gives 280,000 or so clones, 88% of which show up once; over 6% is in the top ten. Source material: peripheral blood. Receptors originate from a woman in her 30s who had recovered from COVID-19. Each CDR3 is given without its conserved first and last residue.

CDR3 protein: ASSSSGTGELF
V gene: TRBV27
J gene: TRBJ2-2

CDR3 protein: ASSSPWGTGPTEAF
V gene: TRBV5-4
J gene: TRBJ1-1

CDR3 protein: ASSWTTGLSYTDTQY
V gene: TRBV5-4
J gene: TRBJ2-3

CDR3 protein: ASSLDSNTDTQY
V gene: TRBV7-9
J gene: TRBJ2-3

CDR3 protein: ASSLQGGTDTQY
V gene: TRBV7-8
J gene: TRBJ2-3

CDR3 protein: ASSSGQGSYEQY
V gene: TRBV9
J gene: TRBJ2-7

CDR3 protein: ASSRETGYSYEQY
V gene: TRBV27
J gene: TRBJ2-7

CDR3 protein: ASSSTGGAGGANVLT
V gene: TRBV5-1
J gene: TRBJ2-6

CDR3 protein: ASLAEVNTEAF
V gene: TRBV2
J gene: TRBJ1-1

CDR3 protein: ASSFGRGAPEGF
V gene: TRBV7-9
J gene: TRBJ2-1

CDR3 protein: ASSYTWAGDSPLH
V gene: TRBV6-4
J gene: TRBJ1-6

CDR3 protein: ASSSGAYGYT
V gene: TRBV28
J gene: TRBJ1-2

CDR3 protein: ATSDQTLDRGGFYEQY
V gene: TRBV24-1
J gene: TRBJ2-7

CDR3 protein: ASSFRDRSYEQY
V gene: TRBV7-8
J gene: TRBJ2-7

CDR3 protein: ASSGQAQETQY
V gene: TRBV9
J gene: TRBJ2-5

CDR3 protein: AWSRNHGDDEQY
V gene: TRBV30
J gene: TRBJ2-7

CDR3 protein: ASSPRPPTGGNTEAF
V gene: TRBV18
J gene: TRBJ1-1

CDR3 protein: ASRDSSTYEQY
V gene: TRBV28
J gene: TRBJ2-7

CDR3 protein: ASSSDVGGSGANVLT
V gene: TRBV5-1
J gene: TRBJ2-6

CDR3 protein: ASSPRRVGQETQY
V gene: TRBV5-1
J gene: TRBJ2-5

CDR3 protein: ASSLVGIGYEQY
V gene: TRBV7-9
J gene: TRBJ2-7

CDR3 protein: ASSRGQGNLPGANVLT
V gene: TRBV7-8
J gene: TRBJ2-6